The 5 T cell receptor beta chains below all came from one sample that was sequenced in a study of Ad26.COV2.S vaccination and SARS-CoV-2 variants. The table came from immunoSEQ multiplex PCR; TCRdb's copy has only in-frame clones and leaves some out. The table records a few hundred thousand clones, roughly 90% of them present only once. Treatment specified: some 19 received Ad26.COV2.S at low or high dose, single or two shots; about 5 received placebo; per-sample allocation not given. Day 63 after the first vaccine or placebo injection was the time point for sampling. The material was peripheral blood, obtained in a trial of Ad26.COV2.S vaccine versus placebo. The receptor set was obtained from a person aged 18 to 65 who received the Ad26.COV2.S COVID-19 vaccine or a placebo.

The CDR3 region has the DNA TGTGCCAGCAGTGAAGGTAGGGGGAGCTCCTACAATGAGCAGTTCTTC. Its protein product is CASSEGRGSSYNEQFF. The chain is built from TRBV2 and TRBJ2-1; a weak D match, TRBD1 (6 bases). The CDR3 runs to 16 residues. V was cut by 1 base and J by 0 bases, with 10 bases left in between. Germline-derived CDR1 and CDR2 are SNHLY and FYNNEI.

The chain links TRBV7-6 to TRBJ2-1, with no clear D. Trimming took 5 bases from V and 4 from J, leaving 15 bases between them. This CDR3 is 15 amino acids long. Germline V lookup: CDR1 SGHVS, CDR2 FNYEAQ. Written as DNA, the CDR3 is TGTGCCAGCAGCCCGAGCGCAACGCCTTACAATGAGCAGTTCTTC. Amino acid sequence: CASSPSATPYNEQFF.

V and J are TRBV9 and TRBJ2-5; 8 bases align to TRBD2. Germline CDR1 SGDLS, CDR2 YYNGEE. CDR3 length: 15 amino acids. With 1 base clipped from V and 3 bases from J, the junction kept 5 bases outside the gene matches. The CDR3, as DNA: TGTGCCAGCAGCGTATCCGGCGGGGGGAAAGAGACCCAGTACTTC. Amino acids: CASSVSGGGKETQYF.

The chain employs TRBV27 and TRBJ2-1; TRBD2 aligns across 12 bases. Trimming removed 5 bases from V and 7 bases from J; junction bases left unmatched: 3. The CDR3 length is 14 residues. Per the germline V gene, CDR1 is MNHEY and CDR2 is SMNVEV (reference sequence). The CDR3 loop reads CASSRGLAGNEQFF. Written as DNA, the CDR3 is TGTGCCAGCAGTCGAGGACTAGCGGGAAATGAGCAGTTCTTC.

This chain connects TRBV6-1 to TRBJ2-7; 7 bases agree with TRBD1. Unmatched junction bases numbered 5, after V lost 6 bases and J lost 3 bases. This CDR3 comprises 13 residues. Germline CDR1 MNHNS, CDR2 SASEGT. CDR3 residues: CASSPRQGYEQYV. In DNA form, the CDR3 reads TGTGCCAGCAGCCCGAGACAGGGCTACGAGCAGTACGTC.